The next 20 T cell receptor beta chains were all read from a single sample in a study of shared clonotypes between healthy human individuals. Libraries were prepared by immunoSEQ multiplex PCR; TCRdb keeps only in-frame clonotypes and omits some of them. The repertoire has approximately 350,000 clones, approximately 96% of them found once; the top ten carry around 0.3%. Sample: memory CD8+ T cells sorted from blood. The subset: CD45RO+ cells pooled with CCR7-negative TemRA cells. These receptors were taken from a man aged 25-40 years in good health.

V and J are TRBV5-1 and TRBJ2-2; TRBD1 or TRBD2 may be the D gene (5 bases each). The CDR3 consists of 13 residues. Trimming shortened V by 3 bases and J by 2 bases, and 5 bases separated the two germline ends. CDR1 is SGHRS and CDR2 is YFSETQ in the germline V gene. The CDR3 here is CASSWDNTGELFF. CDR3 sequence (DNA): TGCGCCAGCAGCTGGGACAACACCGGGGAGCTGTTTTTT.

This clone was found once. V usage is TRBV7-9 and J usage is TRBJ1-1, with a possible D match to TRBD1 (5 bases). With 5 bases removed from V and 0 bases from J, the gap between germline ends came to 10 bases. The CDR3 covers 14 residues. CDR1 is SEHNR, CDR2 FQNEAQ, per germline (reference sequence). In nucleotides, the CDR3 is TGTGCCAGCAGCCCTGGGGCCTTGAACACTGAAGCTTTCTTT. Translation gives CASSPGALNTEAFF.

CDR3 sequence: CASSQDRVHSYEQYF. The CDR3 DNA follows: TGTGCCAGCAGCCAAGATCGGGTACACTCCTACGAGCAGTACTTC. The chain couples TRBV4-2 to TRBJ2-7; D not resolved. The CDR3 consists of 15 residues. V was shortened by 0 bases and J by 0 bases, with 9 bases between the two germline ends. CDR1 is LGHNA and CDR2 is YNFKEQ in the germline V gene.

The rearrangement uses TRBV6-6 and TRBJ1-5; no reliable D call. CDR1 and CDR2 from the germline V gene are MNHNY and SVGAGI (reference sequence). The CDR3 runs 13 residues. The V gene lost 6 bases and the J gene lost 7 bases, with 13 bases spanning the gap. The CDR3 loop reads CASSDPVGQPQHF. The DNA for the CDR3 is TGTGCCAGCAGCGACCCCGTCGGACAGCCCCAGCATTTT.

The DNA for the CDR3 is TGTGCCAGCAGTTATCCTCTAGCGGGAGAGCAAGATACGCAGTATTTT. This codes for CASSYPLAGEQDTQYF. The chain joins TRBV2 to TRBJ2-3, with 10 bases matching TRBD2. From germline, CDR1 is SNHLY and CDR2 FYNNEI. V lost 5 bases to trimming and J lost 5 bases; unmatched junction nucleotides: 10. The CDR3 extends over 16 amino acids. The full variable domain, its missing parts supplied by reference TRBV2 and TRBJ2-3, is EPEVTQTPSHQVTQMGQEVILRCVPISNHLYFYWYRQILGQKVEFLVSFYNNEISEKSEIFDDQFSVERPDGSNFTLKIRSTKLEDSAMYFCASSYPLAGEQDTQYFGPGTRLTVL.

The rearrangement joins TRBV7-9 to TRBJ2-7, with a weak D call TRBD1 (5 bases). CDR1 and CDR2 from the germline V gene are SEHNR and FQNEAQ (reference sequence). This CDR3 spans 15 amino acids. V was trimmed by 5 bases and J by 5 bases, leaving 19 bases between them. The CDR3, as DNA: TGTGCCAGCAGCCCCCCGACAGAAACCTGGGACGAGCAGTACTTC. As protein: CASSPPTETWDEQYF.

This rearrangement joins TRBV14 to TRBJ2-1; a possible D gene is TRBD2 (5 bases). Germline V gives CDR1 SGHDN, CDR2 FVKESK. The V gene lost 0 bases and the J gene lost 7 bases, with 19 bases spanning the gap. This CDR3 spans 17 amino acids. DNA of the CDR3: TGTGCCAGCAGCCAAGAATGGCGAGGGAGTCGGAGGAATGAGCAGTTCTTC. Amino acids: CASSQEWRGSRRNEQFF.

This CDR3 is CASGESGNTIYF. CDR3 bases: TGTGCCAGTGGGGAATCTGGAAACACCATATATTTT. This chain joins TRBV19 and TRBJ1-3; no clear D. The V end lost 8 bases, the J end lost 1 base, and 6 bases lay between the germline ends. The germline V gene has CDR1 LNHDA and CDR2 SQIVND (reference sequence). This CDR3 has 12 residues.

CDR3 protein: CSANRDIQYF. Here the CDR3 DNA reads TGCAGTGCTAACAGGGACATTCAGTACTTC. The gene calls are TRBV20-1 and TRBJ2-4, with D possibly TRBD1 on 6 matching bases. The CDR3 runs 10 residues. Per the germline V gene, CDR1 is DFQATT and CDR2 is SNEGSKA (reference sequence). V shed 4 bases and J shed 8 bases, with 6 bases lying between them.

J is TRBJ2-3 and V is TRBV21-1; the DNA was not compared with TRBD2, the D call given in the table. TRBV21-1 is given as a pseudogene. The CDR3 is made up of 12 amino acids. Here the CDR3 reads CASSHFGDTQYF. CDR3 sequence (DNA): TGTGCCAGCAGCCACTTCGGGGATACGCAGTATTTT.

Here the CDR3 DNA reads TGTGCCTGGAGGTGGGCAGCCATGAACACTGAAGCTTTCTTT. Translation: CAWRWAAMNTEAFF. J is TRBJ1-1 and V is TRBV30; D unresolved. CDR3 size: 14 residues. V shed 3 bases and J shed 0 bases, with 11 bases lying between them. Germline V gene lookup returns CDR1 GTSNPN and CDR2 SVGIG (reference sequence).

The CDR3 DNA reads TGCGCCAGCAGCGGGGACTACGAGCAGTACTTC. It encodes CASSGDYEQYF. This chain uses TRBV5-1 with TRBJ2-7; D not certain. Germline lookup yields CDR1 SGHRS and CDR2 YFSETQ. The CDR3 spans 11 residues. V dropped 4 bases and J dropped 3 bases, with 5 bases sitting between them.

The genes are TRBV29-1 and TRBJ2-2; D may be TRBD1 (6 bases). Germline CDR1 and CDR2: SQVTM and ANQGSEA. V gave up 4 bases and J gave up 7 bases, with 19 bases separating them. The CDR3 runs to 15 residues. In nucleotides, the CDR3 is TGCAGCGTTGCTGGGCGAGAGGGGGATGGCGGGGAGCTGTTTTTT. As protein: CSVAGREGDGGELFF.

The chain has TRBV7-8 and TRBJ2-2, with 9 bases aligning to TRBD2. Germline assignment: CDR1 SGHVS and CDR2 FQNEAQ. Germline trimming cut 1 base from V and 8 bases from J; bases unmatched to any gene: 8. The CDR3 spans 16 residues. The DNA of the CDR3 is TGTGCCAGCAGCTTAGGAGCGGGAGGTCCTATAGGGGAGCTGTTTTTT. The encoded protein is CASSLGAGGPIGELFF.

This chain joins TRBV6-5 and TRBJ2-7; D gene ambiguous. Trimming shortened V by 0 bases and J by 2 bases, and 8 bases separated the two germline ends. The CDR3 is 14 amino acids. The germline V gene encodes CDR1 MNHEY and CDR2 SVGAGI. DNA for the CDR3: TGTGCCAGCAGTTACTCCCCAGGTCCCTACGAGCAGTACTTC. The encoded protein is CASSYSPGPYEQYF.

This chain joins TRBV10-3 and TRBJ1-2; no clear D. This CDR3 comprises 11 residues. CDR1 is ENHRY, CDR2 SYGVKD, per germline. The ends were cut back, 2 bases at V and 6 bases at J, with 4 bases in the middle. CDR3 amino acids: CAISERDGYTF. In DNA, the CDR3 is TGTGCCATCAGTGAGCGGGATGGCTACACCTTC.

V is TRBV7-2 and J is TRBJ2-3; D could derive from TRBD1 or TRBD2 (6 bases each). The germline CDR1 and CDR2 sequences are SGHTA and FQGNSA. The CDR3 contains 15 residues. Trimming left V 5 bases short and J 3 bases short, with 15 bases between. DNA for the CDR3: TGTGCCAGCAGCCCGGATGGGGGGCGAACAGATACGCAGTATTTT. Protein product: CASSPDGGRTDTQYF.

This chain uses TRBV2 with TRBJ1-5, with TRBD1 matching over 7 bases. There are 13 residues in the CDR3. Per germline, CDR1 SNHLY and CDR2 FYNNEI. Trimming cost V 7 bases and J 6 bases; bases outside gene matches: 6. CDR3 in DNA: TGTGCCAGCATAGAGCAGGGGGGTCAGCCCCAGCATTTT. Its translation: CASIEQGGQPQHF. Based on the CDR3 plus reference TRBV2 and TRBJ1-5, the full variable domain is EPEVTQTPSHQVTQMGQEVILRCVPISNHLYFYWYRQILGQKVEFLVSFYNNEISEKSEIFDDQFSVERPDGSNFTLKIRSTKLEDSAMYFCASIEQGGQPQHFGDGTRLSIL.

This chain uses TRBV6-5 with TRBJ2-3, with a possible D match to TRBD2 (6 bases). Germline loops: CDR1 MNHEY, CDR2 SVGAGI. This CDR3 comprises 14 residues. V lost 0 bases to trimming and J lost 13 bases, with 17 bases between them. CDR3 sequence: CASSYSTSFGGKYF. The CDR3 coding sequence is TGTGCCAGCAGTTACTCGACATCCTTCGGAGGGAAGTATTTT.

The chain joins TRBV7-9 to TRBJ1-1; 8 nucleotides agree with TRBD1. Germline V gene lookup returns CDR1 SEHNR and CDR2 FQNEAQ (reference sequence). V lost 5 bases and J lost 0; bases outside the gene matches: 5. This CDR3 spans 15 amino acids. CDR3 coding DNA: TGTGCCAGCAGCCCAGGACAGGGATTGAACACTGAAGCTTTCTTT. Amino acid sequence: CASSPGQGLNTEAFF.